Sequencing of this T cell receptor (beta chain) was carried out in a study of T cells in Graves' hyperthyroidism and ophthalmopathy. Broader study findings: Through a model of 13 V-J features, ophthalmopathy was separated from stable hyperthyroidism.

This clonotype was seen just once. Its antigen is currently unknown. The V and J ends lost 5 bases and 7 bases respectively, with 14 bases between them. This CDR3 contains 13 residues. Germline V gene sequence: CDR1 LNHDA, CDR2 SQIVND (reference sequence). From RNA transcripts, TCR beta CDR3 regions were amplified. The HTBI set primed first-round TCR CDR3 RT-PCR. TCRdb independently ran MiXCR on the multiplex PCR reads; one entry per CDR3 protein. Here the sample spans 500,000 to 750,000 distinct CDR3 sequences, around 42% being singletons. The sequenced sample consisted of peripheral blood or thyroid tissue (not recorded which). The chain couples TRBV19 to TRBJ1-1; D gene unclear. The sequence was collected from a young woman with Graves' hyperthyroidism. The CDR3 DNA sequence: TGTGCCAGTAGTTCTGCGGCTACTAATGAAGCTTTCTTT. It codes for CASSSAATNEAFF.